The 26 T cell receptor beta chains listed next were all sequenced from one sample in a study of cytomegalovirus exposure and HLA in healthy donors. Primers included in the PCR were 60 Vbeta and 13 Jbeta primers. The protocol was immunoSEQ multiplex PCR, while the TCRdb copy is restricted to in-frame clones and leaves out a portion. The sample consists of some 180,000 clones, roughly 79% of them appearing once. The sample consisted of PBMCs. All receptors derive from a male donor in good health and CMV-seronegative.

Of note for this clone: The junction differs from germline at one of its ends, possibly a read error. The CDR3 DNA sequence: TGCAGTGCTAGAGGGACAGGGCCCTTGAATTTT. It yields the protein CSARGTGPLNF. V is TRBV20-1 and J is TRBJ2-3, with 8 bases fitting TRBD1. Germline lookup yields CDR1 DFQATT and CDR2 SNEGSKA (reference sequence). The CDR3 length is 11 residues.

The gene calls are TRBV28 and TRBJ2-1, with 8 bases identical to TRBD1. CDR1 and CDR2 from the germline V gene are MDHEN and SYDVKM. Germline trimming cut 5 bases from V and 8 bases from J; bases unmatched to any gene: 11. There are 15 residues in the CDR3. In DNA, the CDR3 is TGTGCCAGCAGTCGTCGACAGGGGTGGGTGGATGAGCAGTTCTTC. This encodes CASSRRQGWVDEQFF.

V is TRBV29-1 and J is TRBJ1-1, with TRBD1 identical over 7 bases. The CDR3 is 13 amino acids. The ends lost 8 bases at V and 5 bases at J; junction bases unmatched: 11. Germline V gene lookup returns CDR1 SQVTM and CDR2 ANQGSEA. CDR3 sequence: CSHTRGGSTEAFF. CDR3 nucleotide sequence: TGCAGCCACACCAGAGGGGGCTCTACTGAAGCTTTCTTT.

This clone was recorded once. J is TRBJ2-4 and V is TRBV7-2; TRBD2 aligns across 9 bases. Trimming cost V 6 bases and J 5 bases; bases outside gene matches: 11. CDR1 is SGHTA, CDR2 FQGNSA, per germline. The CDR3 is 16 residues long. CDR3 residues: CASRLIAGVKENIQYF. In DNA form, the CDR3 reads TGTGCCAGCAGGTTAATAGCGGGAGTGAAAGAAAACATTCAGTACTTC.

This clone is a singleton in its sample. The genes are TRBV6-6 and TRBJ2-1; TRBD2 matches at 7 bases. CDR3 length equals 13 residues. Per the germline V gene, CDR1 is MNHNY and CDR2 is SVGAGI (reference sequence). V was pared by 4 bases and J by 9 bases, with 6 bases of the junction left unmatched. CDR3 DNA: TGTGCCAGCAGTTCCAGCGGGAAGGGTGAGCAGTTCTTC. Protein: CASSSSGKGEQFF.

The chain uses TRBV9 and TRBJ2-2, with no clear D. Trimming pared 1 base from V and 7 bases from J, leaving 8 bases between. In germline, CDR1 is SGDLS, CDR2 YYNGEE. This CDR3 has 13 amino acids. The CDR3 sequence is CASSVIGVGELFF. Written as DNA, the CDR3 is TGTGCCAGCAGCGTAATAGGAGTCGGGGAGCTGTTTTTT.

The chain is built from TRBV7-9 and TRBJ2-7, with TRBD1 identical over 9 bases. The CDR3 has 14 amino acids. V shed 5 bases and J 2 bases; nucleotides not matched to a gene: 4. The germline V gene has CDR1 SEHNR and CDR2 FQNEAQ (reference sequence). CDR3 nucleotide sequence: TGTGCCAGCAGCCCGACAGGGGGTCCCTACGAGCAGTACTTC. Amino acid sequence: CASSPTGGPYEQYF.

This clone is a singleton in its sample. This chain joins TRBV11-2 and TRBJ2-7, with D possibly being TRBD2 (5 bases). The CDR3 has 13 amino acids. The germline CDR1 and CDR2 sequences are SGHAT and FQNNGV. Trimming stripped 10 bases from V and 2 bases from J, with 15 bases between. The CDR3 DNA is TGTGCCACCCAAGCGGCCAGAGCCTACGAGCAGTACTTC. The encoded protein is CATQAARAYEQYF.

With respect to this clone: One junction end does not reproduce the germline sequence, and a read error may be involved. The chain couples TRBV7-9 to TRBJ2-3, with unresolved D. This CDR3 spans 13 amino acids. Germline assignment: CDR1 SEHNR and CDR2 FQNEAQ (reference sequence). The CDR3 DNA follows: TGTTCCAGCAGCACGGGTTCCACAGATACGCAGTATTTT. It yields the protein CSSSTGSTDTQYF.

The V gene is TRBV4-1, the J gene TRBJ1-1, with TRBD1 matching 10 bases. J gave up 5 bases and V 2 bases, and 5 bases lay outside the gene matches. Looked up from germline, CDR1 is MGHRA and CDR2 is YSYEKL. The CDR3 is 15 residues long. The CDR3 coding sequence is TGCGCCAGCAGCCAACGCGGACAGGGGGAGACTGAAGCTTTCTTT. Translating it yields CASSQRGQGETEAFF.

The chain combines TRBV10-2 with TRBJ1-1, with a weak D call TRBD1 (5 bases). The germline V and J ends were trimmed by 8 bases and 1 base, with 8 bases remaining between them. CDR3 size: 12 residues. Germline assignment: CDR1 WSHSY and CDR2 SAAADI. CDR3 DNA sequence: TGCGCCAGCTGCGGACAGAACACTGAAGCTTTCTTT. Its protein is CASCGQNTEAFF.

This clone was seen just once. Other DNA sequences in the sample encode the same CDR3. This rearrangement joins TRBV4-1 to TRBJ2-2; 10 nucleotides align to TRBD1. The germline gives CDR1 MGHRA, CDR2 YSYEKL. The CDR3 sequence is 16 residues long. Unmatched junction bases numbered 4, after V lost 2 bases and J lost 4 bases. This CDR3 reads CASSQHDRGRTGELFF. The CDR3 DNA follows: TGCGCCAGCAGCCAACACGACAGGGGGCGCACCGGGGAGCTGTTTTTT.

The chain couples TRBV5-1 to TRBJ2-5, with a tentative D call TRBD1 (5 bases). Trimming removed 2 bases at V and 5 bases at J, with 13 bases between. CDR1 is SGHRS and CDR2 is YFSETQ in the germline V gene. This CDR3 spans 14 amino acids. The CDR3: CASSFYSGLETQYF. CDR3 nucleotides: TGCGCCAGCAGCTTCTATTCAGGGTTGGAGACCCAGTACTTC.

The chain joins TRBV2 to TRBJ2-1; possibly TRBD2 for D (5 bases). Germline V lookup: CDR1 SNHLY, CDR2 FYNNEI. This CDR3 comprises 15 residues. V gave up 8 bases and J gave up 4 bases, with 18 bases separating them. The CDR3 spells CASRRWADAYNEQFF. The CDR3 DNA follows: TGTGCCAGCCGGAGGTGGGCAGATGCATACAATGAGCAGTTCTTC.

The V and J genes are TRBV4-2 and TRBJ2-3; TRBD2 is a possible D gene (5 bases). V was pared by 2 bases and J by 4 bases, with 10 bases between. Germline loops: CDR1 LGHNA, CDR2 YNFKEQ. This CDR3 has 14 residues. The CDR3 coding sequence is TGTGCCAGCAGCCAACCCGGGGTTGCAGATACGCAGTATTTT. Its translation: CASSQPGVADTQYF.

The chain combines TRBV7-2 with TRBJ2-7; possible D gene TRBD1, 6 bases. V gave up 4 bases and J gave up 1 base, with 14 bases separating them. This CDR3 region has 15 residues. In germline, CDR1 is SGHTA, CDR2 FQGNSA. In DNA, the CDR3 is TGTGCCAGCAGCTCGGCCGGGACACCGTCCTACGAGCAGTACTTC. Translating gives CASSSAGTPSYEQYF.

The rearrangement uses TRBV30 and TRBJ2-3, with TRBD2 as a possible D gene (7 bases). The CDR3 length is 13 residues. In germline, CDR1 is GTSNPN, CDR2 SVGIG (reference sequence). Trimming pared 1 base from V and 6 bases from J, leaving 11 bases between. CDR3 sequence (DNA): TGTGCCTGGAGTGAGGGGGGAGGGGATACGCAGTATTTT. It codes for CAWSEGGGDTQYF.

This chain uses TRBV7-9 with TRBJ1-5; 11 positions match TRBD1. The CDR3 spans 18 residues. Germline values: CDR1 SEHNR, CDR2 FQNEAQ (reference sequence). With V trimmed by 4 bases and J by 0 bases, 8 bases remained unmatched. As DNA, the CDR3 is TGTGCCAGCAGCTCCGGGACAGGGGGTTTCTTTAGCAATCAGCCCCAGCATTTT. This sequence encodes CASSSGTGGFFSNQPQHF.

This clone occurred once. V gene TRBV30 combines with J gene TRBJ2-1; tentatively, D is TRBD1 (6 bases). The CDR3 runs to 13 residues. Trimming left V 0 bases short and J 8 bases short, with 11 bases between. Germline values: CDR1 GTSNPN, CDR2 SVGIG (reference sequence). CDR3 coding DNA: TGTGCCTGGAGTGTAAACAGGGTCCATGAGCAGTTCTTC. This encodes CAWSVNRVHEQFF.

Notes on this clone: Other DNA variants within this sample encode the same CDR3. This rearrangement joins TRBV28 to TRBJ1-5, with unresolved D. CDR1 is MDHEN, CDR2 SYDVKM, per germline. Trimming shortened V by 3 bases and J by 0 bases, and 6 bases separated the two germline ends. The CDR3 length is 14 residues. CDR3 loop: CASSLYSSNQPQHF. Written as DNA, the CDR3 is TGTGCCAGCAGTTTGTACTCTAGCAATCAGCCCCAGCATTTT.

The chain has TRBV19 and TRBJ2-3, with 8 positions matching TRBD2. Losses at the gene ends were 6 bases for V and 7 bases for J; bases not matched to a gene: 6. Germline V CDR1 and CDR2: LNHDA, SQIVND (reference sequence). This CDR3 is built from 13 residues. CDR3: CASRGLAGNTQYF. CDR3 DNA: TGTGCCAGTAGGGGTTTAGCGGGGAATACGCAGTATTTT. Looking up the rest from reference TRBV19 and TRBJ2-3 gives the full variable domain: DGGITQSPKYLFRKEGQNVTLSCEQNLNHDAMYWYRQDPGQGLRLIYYSQIVNDFQKGDIAEGYSVSREKKESFPLTVTSAQKNPTAFYLCASRGLAGNTQYFGPGTRLTVL.

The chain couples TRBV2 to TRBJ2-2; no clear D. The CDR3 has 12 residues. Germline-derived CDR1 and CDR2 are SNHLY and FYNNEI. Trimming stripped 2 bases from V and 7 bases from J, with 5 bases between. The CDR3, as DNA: TGTGCCAGCAGTGAATTAGACGGGGAGCTGTTTTTT. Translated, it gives CASSELDGELFF.

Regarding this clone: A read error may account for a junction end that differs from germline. The CDR3 loop is CASRYFTGNSPLHF. The CDR3 coding sequence is TGTGCCAGCAGGTACTTCACAGGGAATTCACCCCTCCACTTT. The V call is TRBV6-5, the J call TRBJ1-6; D might be TRBD1 (6 bases). From germline, CDR1 is MNHEY and CDR2 SVGAGI. The CDR3 contains 14 residues.

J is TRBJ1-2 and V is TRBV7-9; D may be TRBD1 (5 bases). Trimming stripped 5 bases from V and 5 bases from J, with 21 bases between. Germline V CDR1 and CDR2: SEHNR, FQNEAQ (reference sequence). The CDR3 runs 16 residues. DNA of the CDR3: TGTGCCAGCAGCGCCATTCGGGCGGGGGTTTTATATGGCTACACCTTC. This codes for CASSAIRAGVLYGYTF.

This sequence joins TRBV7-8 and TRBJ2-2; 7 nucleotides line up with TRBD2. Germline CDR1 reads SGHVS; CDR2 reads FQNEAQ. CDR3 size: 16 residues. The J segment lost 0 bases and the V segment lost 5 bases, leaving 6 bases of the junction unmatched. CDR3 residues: CASSPRTSPNTGELFF. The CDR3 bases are TGTGCCAGCAGCCCCAGGACTAGTCCGAACACCGGGGAGCTGTTTTTT.

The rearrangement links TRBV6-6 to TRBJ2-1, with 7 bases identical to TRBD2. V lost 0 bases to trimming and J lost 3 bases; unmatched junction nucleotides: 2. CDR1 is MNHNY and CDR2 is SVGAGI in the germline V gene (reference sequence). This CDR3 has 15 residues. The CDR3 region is CASSYSASGYNEQFF. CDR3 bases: TGTGCCAGCAGTTACTCGGCTAGCGGCTACAATGAGCAGTTCTTC.